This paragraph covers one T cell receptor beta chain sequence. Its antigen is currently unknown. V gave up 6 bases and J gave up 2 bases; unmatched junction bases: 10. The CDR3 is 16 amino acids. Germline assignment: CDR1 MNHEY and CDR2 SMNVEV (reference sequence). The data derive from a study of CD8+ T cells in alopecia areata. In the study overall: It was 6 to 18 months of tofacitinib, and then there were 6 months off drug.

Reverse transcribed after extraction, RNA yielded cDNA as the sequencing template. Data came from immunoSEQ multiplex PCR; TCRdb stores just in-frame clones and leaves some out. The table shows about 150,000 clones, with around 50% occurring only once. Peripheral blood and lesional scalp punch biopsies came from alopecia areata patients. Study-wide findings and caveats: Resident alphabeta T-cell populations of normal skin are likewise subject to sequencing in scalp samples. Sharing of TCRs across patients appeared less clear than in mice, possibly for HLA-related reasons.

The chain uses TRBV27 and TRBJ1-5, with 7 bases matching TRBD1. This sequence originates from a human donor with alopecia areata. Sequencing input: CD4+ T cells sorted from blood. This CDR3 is CASSRRGSGGNQPQHF. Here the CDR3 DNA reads TGTGCCAGCAGCCGCAGGGGGAGCGGGGGCAATCAGCCCCAGCATTTT.